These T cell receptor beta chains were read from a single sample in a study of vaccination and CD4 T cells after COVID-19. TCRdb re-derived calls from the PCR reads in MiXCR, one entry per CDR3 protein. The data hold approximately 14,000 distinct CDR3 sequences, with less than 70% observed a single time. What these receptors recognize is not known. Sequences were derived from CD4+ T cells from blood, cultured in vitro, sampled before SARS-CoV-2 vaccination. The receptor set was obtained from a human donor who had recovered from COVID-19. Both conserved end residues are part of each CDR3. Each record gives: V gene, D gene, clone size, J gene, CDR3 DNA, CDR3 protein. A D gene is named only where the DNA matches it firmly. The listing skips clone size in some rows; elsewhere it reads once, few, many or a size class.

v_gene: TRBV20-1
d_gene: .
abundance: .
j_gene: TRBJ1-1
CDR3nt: TGCAGTGCAGCACAGGGCACTGAAGCTTTCTTT
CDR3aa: CSAAQGTEAFF

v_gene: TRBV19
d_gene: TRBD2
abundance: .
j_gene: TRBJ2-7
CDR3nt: TGTGCCAGTAGTATTTTGTGGGGGGGGGGATTCGGATACTACGAGCAGTACTTC
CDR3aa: CASSILWGGGFGYYEQYF

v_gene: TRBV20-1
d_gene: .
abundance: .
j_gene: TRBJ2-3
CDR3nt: TGCAGTGCTAGGTTGGTAGTCACAGATACGCAGTATTTT
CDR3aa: CSARLVVTDTQYF

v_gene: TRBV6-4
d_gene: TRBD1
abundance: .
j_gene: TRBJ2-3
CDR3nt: TGTGCCAGCAGTGACGGACAGGGGGCAGATACGCAGTATTTT
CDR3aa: CASSDGQGADTQYF

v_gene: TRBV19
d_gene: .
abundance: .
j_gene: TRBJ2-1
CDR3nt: TGTGCCAGTAGTATGGGGGCGGCCTACTCCTACAATGAGCAGTTCTTC
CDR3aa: CASSMGAAYSYNEQFF

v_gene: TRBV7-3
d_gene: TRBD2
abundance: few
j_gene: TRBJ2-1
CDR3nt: TGTGCCAGCAGCTCACTAGCGGGAGTCTACAATGAGCAGTTCTTC
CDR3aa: CASSSLAGVYNEQFF

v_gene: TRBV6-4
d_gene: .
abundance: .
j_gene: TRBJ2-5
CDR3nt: TGTGCCAGCAGTGACTCCCCACTTATTCAAGAGACCCAGTACTTC
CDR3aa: CASSDSPLIQETQYF

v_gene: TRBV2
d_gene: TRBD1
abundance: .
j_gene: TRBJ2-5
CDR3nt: TGTGCCAGCAGTGGAACCGGGACAGGGGCAGAGACCCAGTACTTC
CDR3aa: CASSGTGTGAETQYF

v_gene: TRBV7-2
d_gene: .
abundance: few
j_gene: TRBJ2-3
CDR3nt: TGTGCCAGCAGAATAGCGGCTAGCACAGATACGCAGTATTTT
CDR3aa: CASRIAASTDTQYF

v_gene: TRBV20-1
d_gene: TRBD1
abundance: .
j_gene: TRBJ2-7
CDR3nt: TGCAGTGCTAATATGGGGACAGCCCACGAGCAGTACTTC
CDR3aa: CSANMGTAHEQYF

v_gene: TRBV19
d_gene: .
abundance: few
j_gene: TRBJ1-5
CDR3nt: TGTGCCAGTAAAAGGACAACGTATAGCAATCAGCCCCAGCATTTT
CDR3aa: CASKRTTYSNQPQHF

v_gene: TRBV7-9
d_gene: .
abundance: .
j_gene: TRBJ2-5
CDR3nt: TGTGCCAGCAGCTTAGCGGCTACCCAAGAGACCCAGTACTTC
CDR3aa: CASSLAATQETQYF

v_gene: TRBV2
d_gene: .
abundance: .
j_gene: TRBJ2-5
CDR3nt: TGTGCCAGCAGTGAACGCAGCGGCCAAGAGACCCAGTACTTC
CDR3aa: CASSERSGQETQYF

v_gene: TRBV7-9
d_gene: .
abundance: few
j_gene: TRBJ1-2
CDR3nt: TGTGCCAGCAGCTTAGAAGGCAGCAACTATGGCTACACCTTC
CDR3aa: CASSLEGSNYGYTF

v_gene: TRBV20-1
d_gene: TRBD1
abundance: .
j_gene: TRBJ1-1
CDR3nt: TGCAGTGCTAGGGACAGGGTCGCGGTTACCTCCAACACTGAAGCTTTCTTT
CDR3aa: CSARDRVAVTSNTEAFF

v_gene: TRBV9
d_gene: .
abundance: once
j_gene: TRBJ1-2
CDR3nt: TGTGCCAGCAGCGTAGGCTCAGGGCCGAGCTATGGCTACACCTTC
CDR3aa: CASSVGSGPSYGYTF

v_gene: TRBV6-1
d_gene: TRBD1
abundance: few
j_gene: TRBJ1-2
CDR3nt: TGTGCCAGCAGTCTAAACCGAGGGACAGGTCGCGGCTACACCTTC
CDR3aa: CASSLNRGTGRGYTF

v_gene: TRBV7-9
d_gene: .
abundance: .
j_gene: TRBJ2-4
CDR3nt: TGTGCCAGCAGCTTATGGGGAGTGGGGGAAAACATTCAGTACTTC
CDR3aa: CASSLWGVGENIQYF

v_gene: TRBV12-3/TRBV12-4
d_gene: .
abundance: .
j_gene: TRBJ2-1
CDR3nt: TGTGCCAGCAGTTCTGGGGCCGTCTACAATGAGCAGTTCTTC
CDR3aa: CASSSGAVYNEQFF

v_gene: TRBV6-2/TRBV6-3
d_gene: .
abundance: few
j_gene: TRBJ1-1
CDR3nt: TGTGCCAGCAGTTACGACCGGAAGGAGAACACTGAAGCTTTCTTT
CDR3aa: CASSYDRKENTEAFF

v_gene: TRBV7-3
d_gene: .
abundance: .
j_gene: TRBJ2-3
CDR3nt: TGTGCCAGCAGCCTAGGCCCCACAGATACGCAGTATTTT
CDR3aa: CASSLGPTDTQYF

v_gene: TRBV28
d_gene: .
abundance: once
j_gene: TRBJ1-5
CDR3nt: TGTGCCAGCAGAGGGGCATATAGCAATCAGCCCCAGCATTTT
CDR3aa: CASRGAYSNQPQHF

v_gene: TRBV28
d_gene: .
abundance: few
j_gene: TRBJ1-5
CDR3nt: TGTGCCAGCAGCAGCAGCCGCGGTCAGCCCCAGCATTTT
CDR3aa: CASSSSRGQPQHF

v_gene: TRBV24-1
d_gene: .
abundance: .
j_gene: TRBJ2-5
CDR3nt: TGTGCCACCAGTGAGAAGCGGGCGGGGTCAGAGACCCAGTACTTC
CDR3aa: CATSEKRAGSETQYF